The next 30 T cell receptor beta chains were all read from a single sample in a study of shared clonotypes between healthy human individuals. Clones were sequenced by immunoSEQ multiplex PCR, and TCRdb holds only the in-frame ones, with some missing. The table lists over a million clones, roughly 96% of them singletons. Sequenced: naive CD4+ T cells sorted from blood. Subset meaning: CD45RA+ positively selected. The receptor set was obtained from a man under 40 in good health.

As concerns this clone: An end of the junction differs from the germline gene, which may be a read error. The rearrangement uses TRBV7-9 and TRBJ2-7; D may correspond to TRBD1 or TRBD2 (6 bases each). CDR1 SEHNR and CDR2 FQNEAQ come from the germline V gene (reference sequence). CDR3 length: 15 amino acids. The CDR3 sequence: CASNLGGPSSYEQYF. CDR3 DNA: TGTGCCAGCAACTTAGGGGGGCCGAGCTCCTACGAGCAGTACTTC.

This chain joins TRBV29-1 and TRBJ2-1; 8 bases match TRBD2. The CDR3 spans 15 residues. The germline V gene encodes CDR1 SQVTM and CDR2 ANQGSEA. The V segment lost 4 bases and the J segment 6 bases; nucleotides outside the gene matches: 11. The CDR3 sequence: CSVVRLAQAPNEQFF. CDR3 bases: TGCAGCGTTGTAAGACTAGCGCAAGCCCCCAATGAGCAGTTCTTC.

This chain links TRBV5-1 with TRBJ2-7; the match to TRBD2 covers 14 bases. CDR3 length: 16 residues. Germline V gene lookup returns CDR1 SGHRS and CDR2 YFSETQ. V lost 3 bases to trimming and J lost 5 bases; unmatched junction nucleotides: 7. The CDR3: CASSYVGLAGGDEQYF. Written as DNA, the CDR3 is TGCGCCAGCAGCTACGTCGGACTAGCGGGAGGTGACGAGCAGTACTTC.

This clone was recorded once. As DNA, the CDR3 is TGTGCCAGCAGCCCCCCGGCTAGTAGCGAGCAGTACTTC. It yields the protein CASSPPASSEQYF. The chain combines TRBV11-3 with TRBJ2-7, with D uncertain. V lost 5 bases, J lost 6 bases, and 14 bases lay in between. Germline V gene sequence: CDR1 SGHNT, CDR2 YENEEA. The CDR3 loop spans 13 amino acids.

This rearrangement joins TRBV28 to TRBJ2-1, with 10 positions matching TRBD2. Unmatched junction bases numbered 7, after V lost 6 bases and J lost 8 bases. Germline CDR1 is MDHEN and CDR2 is SYDVKM. The CDR3 sequence is 14 residues long. CDR3 bases: TGTGCCAGCAGAAAAGCGGGAGGGCAGGATGAGCAGTTCTTC. Its translation is CASRKAGGQDEQFF.

The rearrangement links TRBV29-1 to TRBJ1-1, with D possibly matching TRBD1 (5 bases). The CDR3 is 15 residues long. CDR1 and CDR2 (germline): SQVTM, ANQGSEA. V was pared by 4 bases and J by 3 bases, with 18 bases between. The CDR3 coding sequence is TGCAGCGTTGTTGGTGACAGCCGACCCCACACTGAAGCTTTCTTT. As protein: CSVVGDSRPHTEAFF.

Turning to this clone: Different DNA sequences within this sample yield the same CDR3. This chain uses TRBV6-1 with TRBJ1-1; D not resolved. The CDR3 length is 12 residues. Trimming cost V 6 bases and J 1 base, with 6 bases left between them. The germline gives CDR1 MNHNS, CDR2 SASEGT. The CDR3 protein is CASSRGNTEAFF. As DNA, the CDR3 is TGTGCCAGCAGCAGAGGGAACACTGAAGCTTTCTTT.

A note on this clone: The same CDR3 arises from other DNA sequences in this sample as well. This rearrangement joins TRBV7-2 to TRBJ2-3; D ambiguous. CDR3 size: 14 residues. Between the trimmed V and J ends, which lost 3 bases and 0 bases, there was a span of 7 bases. Germline CDR1 and CDR2: SGHTA and FQGNSA. The CDR3 reads CASSLSPSTDTQYF. Written as DNA, the CDR3 is TGTGCCAGCAGCTTGTCACCCAGCACAGATACGCAGTATTTT.

The chain links TRBV7-8 to TRBJ2-3, with TRBD1 matching 7 bases. Looked up from germline, CDR1 is SGHVS and CDR2 is FQNEAQ. This CDR3 comprises 16 residues. V lost 1 base to trimming and J lost 2 bases; unmatched junction nucleotides: 6. CDR3 sequence: CASSLDLGGATDTQYF. The CDR3 region has the DNA TGTGCCAGCAGCTTAGATTTAGGGGGCGCCACAGATACGCAGTATTTT.

The chain joins TRBV6-5 to TRBJ2-7; 9 bases align to TRBD1. CDR1 and CDR2 (germline): MNHEY, SVGAGI. V lost 6 bases, J lost 9 bases, and 12 bases stayed unmatched. CDR3 length: 14 amino acids. CDR3 sequence (DNA): TGTGCCAGCAGCACCCGGACAGGGGAAAGAAGGCAGTACTTC. Its translation is CASSTRTGERRQYF.

The chain couples TRBV7-8 to TRBJ2-7, with D maybe TRBD1 (6 bases). V was clipped by 3 bases and J by 2 bases, with 14 bases between them. This CDR3 spans 15 amino acids. The germline CDR1 and CDR2 sequences are SGHVS and FQNEAQ. The CDR3 DNA reads as TGTGCCAGCAGCTTTCTCCCAACAGGGCCCTACGAGCAGTACTTC. This gives the protein CASSFLPTGPYEQYF.

The V call is TRBV11-2, the J call TRBJ1-3; a weak D match, TRBD1 (5 bases). Germline V CDR1 and CDR2: SGHAT, FQNNGV. The V end was cut by 5 bases, the J end by 0 bases, with 8 bases between. This CDR3 spans 14 amino acids. CDR3 in amino acids: CASSPTVSGNTIYF. For the CDR3, the DNA is TGTGCCAGCAGCCCGACAGTCTCTGGAAACACCATATATTTT.

The chain carries TRBV9 and TRBJ2-2; TRBD1 matches 9 bases. In germline, CDR1 is SGDLS, CDR2 YYNGEE. Unmatched junction bases numbered 3, after V lost 0 bases and J lost 0 bases. This CDR3 has 17 residues. The CDR3 protein is CASSVGGTGTNTGELFF. As DNA, the CDR3 is TGTGCCAGCAGCGTAGGAGGGACAGGGACGAACACCGGGGAGCTGTTTTTT.

J is TRBJ2-5 and V is TRBV10-2; 9 nucleotides line up with TRBD2. This CDR3 is 14 amino acids long. Germline-derived CDR1 and CDR2 are WSHSY and SAAADI. After removal of 5 bases from V and 9 bases from J, the junction contained 10 bases not matched to a gene. The CDR3 bases are TGCGCCAGCAGTTCGACGCGGGGGGGCGGGGCCCAGTACTTC. This codes for CASSSTRGGGAQYF.

The V gene is TRBV18, the J gene TRBJ1-1; TRBD1 aligns across 9 bases. V dropped 6 bases and J dropped 1; count of bases not matched to a gene: 6. This CDR3 comprises 15 residues. CDR1 and CDR2 (germline): KGHSH, LQKENI. The CDR3 region has the DNA TGTGCCAGCTCTCTCGGACAGGGGCCGAACACTGAAGCTTTCTTT. Protein sequence: CASSLGQGPNTEAFF.

The rearrangement uses TRBV5-1 and TRBJ2-1, with 7 bases lining up with TRBD2. This CDR3 comprises 14 residues. Germline CDR1 SGHRS, CDR2 YFSETQ. J lost 2 bases, V lost 7 bases, and 6 bases had no gene match. CDR3 nucleotides: TGCGCCAGCTCCCGGGGGGACCCCTACAATGAGCAGTTCTTC. This codes for CASSRGDPYNEQFF. The complete variable domain, with remaining parts taken from reference TRBV5-1 and TRBJ2-1, reads KAGVTQTPRYLIKTRGQQVTLSCSPISGHRSVSWYQQTPGQGLQFLFEYFSETQRNKGNFPGRFSGRQFSNSRSEMNVSTLELGDSALYLCASSRGDPYNEQFFGPGTRLTVL.

This chain links TRBV2 with TRBJ2-2; 9 bases map to TRBD2. The germline V gene encodes CDR1 SNHLY and CDR2 FYNNEI. J lost 2 bases, V lost 5 bases, and 9 bases had no gene match. The CDR3 is made up of 17 amino acids. In DNA, the CDR3 is TGTGCCAGCAGTCCTAATAGCGGGAGCCTTAACACCGGGGAGCTGTTTTTT. This codes for CASSPNSGSLNTGELFF.

The rearrangement links TRBV27 to TRBJ2-6; a weak D match, TRBD2 (5 bases). The CDR3 covers 17 residues. Germline assignment: CDR1 MNHEY and CDR2 SMNVEV (reference sequence). The V gene lost 8 bases and the J gene lost 0 bases, with 17 bases spanning the gap. The CDR3 DNA sequence: TGTGCCAGCTTCGGCCCCGGGGTCGGCTCTGGGGCCAACGTCCTGACTTTC. It encodes CASFGPGVGSGANVLTF.

The CDR3 sequence: CASSLAGRHSGNTIYF. The CDR3, as DNA: TGTGCCAGCAGCTTAGCGGGCAGACACTCTGGAAACACCATATATTTT. The V and J genes are TRBV7-6 and TRBJ1-3, with D uncertain. Trimming removed 0 bases at V and 0 bases at J, with 9 bases between. CDR1 is SGHVS, CDR2 FNYEAQ, per germline. The CDR3 has 16 amino acids. The full variable domain, rest sourced from reference TRBV7-6 and TRBJ1-3, is GAGVSQSPRYKVTKRGQDVALRCDPISGHVSLYWYRQALGQGPEFLTYFNYEAQQDKSGLPNDRFSAERPEGSISTLTIQRTEQRDSAMYRCASSLAGRHSGNTIYFGEGSWLTVV.

The chain combines TRBV19 with TRBJ1-5, with D unclear. The V gene's germline CDR1 is LNHDA and CDR2 SQIVND (reference sequence). V dropped 6 bases and J dropped 0 bases, with 24 bases sitting between them. The CDR3 has 19 amino acids. In nucleotides, the CDR3 is TGTGCCAGTAGGCGTGAGGTGCCGTTTCCATCGGCTAGCAATCAGCCCCAGCATTTT. Encoded protein: CASRREVPFPSASNQPQHF. Full variable domain (rest looked up from reference TRBV19 and TRBJ1-5): DGGITQSPKYLFRKEGQNVTLSCEQNLNHDAMYWYRQDPGQGLRLIYYSQIVNDFQKGDIAEGYSVSREKKESFPLTVTSAQKNPTAFYLCASRREVPFPSASNQPQHFGDGTRLSIL.

The V gene is TRBV20-1, the J gene TRBJ2-7; D remains unclear. Germline V gene sequence: CDR1 DFQATT, CDR2 SNEGSKA (reference sequence). With 3 bases removed from V and 5 bases from J, the gap between germline ends came to 5 bases. The CDR3 totals 10 residues. CDR3 loop: CSASNDEQYF. CDR3 coding DNA: TGCAGTGCTAGTAATGACGAGCAGTACTTC.

This clone has only one observation. CDR3 DNA sequence: TGTGCCAGCAGCTTAGACTCCAGGGGACAGGGTGTGCAGTACTTC. Translated: CASSLDSRGQGVQYF. V and J are TRBV7-9 and TRBJ2-7; 9 bases line up with TRBD1. Germline trimming cut 1 base from V and 9 bases from J; bases unmatched to any gene: 10. Germline loops: CDR1 SEHNR, CDR2 FQNEAQ (reference sequence). CDR3 length: 15 amino acids.

J is TRBJ1-3 and V is TRBV4-1; D unresolved. V was cut by 3 bases and J by 0 bases, with 9 bases left in between. This CDR3 has 15 residues. Germline V gives CDR1 MGHRA, CDR2 YSYEKL. The CDR3 reads CASSHGLSSGNTIYF. As DNA, the CDR3 is TGCGCCAGCAGCCACGGACTGAGCTCTGGAAACACCATATATTTT.

This chain connects TRBV5-1 to TRBJ2-7; D might be TRBD1 (6 bases). The germline V gene has CDR1 SGHRS and CDR2 YFSETQ. This CDR3 has 13 residues. V was cut by 2 bases and J by 4 bases, with 10 bases left in between. In DNA, the CDR3 is TGCGCCAGCAGCTTCAAACAGGGATACGAGCAGTACTTC. It encodes CASSFKQGYEQYF.

V is TRBV5-1 and J is TRBJ2-5; 8 bases agree with TRBD1. V lost 1 base and J lost 3; bases outside the gene matches: 11. This CDR3 is built from 17 residues. The germline gives CDR1 SGHRS, CDR2 YFSETQ. The CDR3 nucleotides are TGCGCCAGCAGCTTGAGTGCGGCAGGGGGCTTTGAAGAGACCCAGTACTTC. Its protein product is CASSLSAAGGFEETQYF.

This clone was observed a handful of times. The chain has TRBV10-1 and TRBJ2-1, with TRBD2 matching 9 bases. The V gene end was trimmed by 10 bases and the J gene end by 4 bases; junction bases not matched to a gene: 8. This CDR3 spans 14 amino acids. The germline V gene has CDR1 WNHNN and CDR2 SYGVQD (reference sequence). The chain's CDR3 is CANQTSGLYNEQFF. The CDR3 DNA is TGCGCCAACCAGACTAGCGGCTTGTACAATGAGCAGTTCTTC.

In regard to this clone: This may be a read error, as it is one base from a much larger clone. The CDR3 sequence is CASTGAGIQPQHF. CDR3 nucleotides: TGTGCCAGCACAGGGGCAGGCATACAGCCCCAGCATTTT. The rearrangement joins TRBV2 to TRBJ1-5; possible D gene TRBD1, 6 bases. The CDR3 spans 13 residues. The germline V and J ends were trimmed by 7 bases and 7 bases, with 14 bases remaining between them. The V gene's germline CDR1 is SNHLY and CDR2 FYNNEI.

The chain is built from TRBV6-1 and TRBJ1-4; D may be TRBD1 (6 bases). Germline V gene data show CDR1 as MNHNS and CDR2 as SASEGT. This CDR3 has 16 residues. Trimming cost V 4 bases and J 6 bases, with 18 bases left between them. This chain's CDR3 is CASSVRPGHDHEKLFF. The CDR3 coding sequence is TGTGCCAGCAGTGTTCGACCGGGACACGACCATGAAAAACTGTTTTTT.

The genes are TRBV7-8 and TRBJ2-3, with D possibly TRBD1 on 5 matching bases. Germline CDR1 SGHVS, CDR2 FQNEAQ. V dropped 10 bases and J dropped 0 bases, with 20 bases sitting between them. This CDR3 contains 16 residues. The CDR3 protein is CATSRRQLGSTDTQYF. The CDR3 DNA follows: TGTGCCACCTCCCGGCGACAGTTGGGAAGCACAGATACGCAGTATTTT.

The chain carries TRBV5-4 and TRBJ2-5; D is undetermined. With 1 base removed from V and 4 bases from J, the gap between germline ends came to 5 bases. Looked up from germline, CDR1 is SGHNT and CDR2 is YYREEE (reference sequence). The CDR3 spans 12 residues. In DNA form, the CDR3 reads TGTGCCAGCAGCTTGACAGCAGAGACCCAGTACTTC. It is translated as CASSLTAETQYF.